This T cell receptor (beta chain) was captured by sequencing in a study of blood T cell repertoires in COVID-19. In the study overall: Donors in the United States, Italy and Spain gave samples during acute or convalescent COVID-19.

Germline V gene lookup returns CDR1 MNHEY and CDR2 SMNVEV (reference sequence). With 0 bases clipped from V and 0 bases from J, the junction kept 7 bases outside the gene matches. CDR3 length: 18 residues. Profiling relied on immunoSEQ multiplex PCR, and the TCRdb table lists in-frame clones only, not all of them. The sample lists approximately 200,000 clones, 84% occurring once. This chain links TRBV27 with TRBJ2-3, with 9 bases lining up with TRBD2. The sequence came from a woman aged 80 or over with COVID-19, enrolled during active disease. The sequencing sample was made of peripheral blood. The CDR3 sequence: CASSLSIIGTSSTDTQYF. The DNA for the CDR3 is TGTGCCAGCAGTTTATCGATAATTGGGACTAGCAGCACAGATACGCAGTATTTT.